This entry describes one T cell receptor beta chain. This clonotype has at least ten counts. Its antigen is currently not known. The input lacks base qualities; no much larger clone sits a single base away. V sheds 7 bases and J sheds 0 bases, leaving 12 bases between their ends. CDR1 and CDR2 were assigned from the germline V gene as SQVTM and ANQGSEA. The CDR3 starts with the cysteine, ends with the phenylalanine, and has 13 residues. Left in the record is the CDR3 DNA by itself, 39 bases read in frame from the first base. The data were taken from a study of blood T cells in healthy people across ages (dated by TCRdb to about 2015). As for the study more broadly: In model experiments, roughly one uniquely barcoded TCR beta cDNA molecule per two T cells was captured by template switching. The study measured age-related changes in TCR beta repertoire diversity using deep sequencing normalized with unique cDNA molecular identifiers. The donors were divided into four age groups: young (average around 15 years), middle-aged (about 40), aged (62) and long-lived (about 84). For two donors (one aged 18 to 29 and one aged 80 or older), the study analyzed two additional independent replicas of 1 million unique cDNA reads from the same blood draw. What the work shows at the level of the full study, not this receptor alone: The percentage of naive T cells measured by flow cytometry correlated strongly with observed TCR beta diversity. Because donor CMV infection status was unknown, age-related changes in expanded clonotypes were potentially confounded. Total diversity estimates from one million sequenced T cells were considered lower bounds and underestimates. Observed TCR beta diversity per million T cells fell roughly linearly with age, and a significant reduction was already apparent by age around 36. Bulk unsorted PBMC profiling prevented conclusive comparison of naive and antigen-experienced compartments. The long-lived group showed more naive CD4+ T cells, fewer expanded clones and increased TCR diversity than the aged group, suggesting age selection.

The library was produced with 5' RACE. This sample was sequenced with an Illumina HiSeq 2500. A second about 7 to 12 cycle PCR used a sample-barcoded 5' primer and a J-beta primer mix. A unique molecular identifier was introduced onto each TCR beta cDNA molecule by a template-switch 5' adaptor carrying 12 random nucleotides. At least 3 million CDR3-containing paired-end reads were obtained from each sample. First-strand cDNA was synthesized from all RNA with the Mint cDNA synthesis kit, primed by a TRBC-specific oligonucleotide. Following uracil-DNA glycosylase treatment, all cDNA underwent a first 18-cycle PCR with the universal primers M1SS and BC2_uni_R. On the authors' methods: For normalization, 1 million high-quality reads, each with a distinct molecular identifier, were randomly selected from each sample. Reads with shared molecular identifiers were discarded instead of being binned into consensus sequences. MiTCR, with a Q25 quality threshold and the strictest error-elimination algorithm, was used for CDR3 identification, clonotype clustering and error correction. Lower-bound total TCR beta diversity was estimated with a nonparametric unseen species model using Euler transformation. The public sequencing data were trimmed at Q25 with fastp and processed into clonotypes with MiXCR by TCRdb, which kept only in-frame beta chains. Every CDR3 protein is listed once, alongside the most common genes and DNA of its rows. TCRdb's processing, not the study's, gives the V and J calls here. Present in this sample are roughly 1,100,000 distinct CDR3 sequences, roughly 24% of which were seen just once. The ten top clones hold around 0.75% of the sample.

The approximately 39 donors, aged about 6 to 100 years, were systemically healthy Caucasian individuals from Russia. Each donor gave 8 to 10 milliliters of peripheral blood, drawn into EDTA-treated Vacutainer tubes. Ficoll-Paque density-gradient centrifugation was used to isolate PBMCs, with at least 7 million per sample. Total RNA, at least 6 micrograms per sample, was extracted from PBMCs with Trizol reagent. For every donor, an aliquot of PBMCs went through flow cytometry to measure the percentages of naive CD45RAhigh/CD27high T cells. The same sample was also used in a study of T cells of mothers and their children. The second study's paper adds: Nine systemically healthy Caucasian individuals served as donors, namely three mothers together with their six children. cDNA synthesis used all of the extracted RNA, with about 1.5 ug of RNA in each 15 ul reaction. In the second PCR, the M1S primer added sample barcodes and 2-4 random nucleotides. Over 9 million TCR beta CDR3 reads came from each mother, compared with about 3.2 million reads from each child. Thymic selection similarly shapes TCR recombination output in related and unrelated pairs, with minor effect from inherited differences. Normalized repertoire overlap was always slightly but never significantly higher in related than unrelated mother-child pairs. No persistent microchimeric T cell clones were found, with a detection sensitivity of approximately 100 clones per million clonotypes. Deep NGS was used in the study to compare the TCR beta repertoires of mothers and children and to look for features that separate related mother-child pairs from unrelated individuals. Mothers averaged 40 +/- 4 years of age and children averaged around 11 +/- 4 years. Libraries were sequenced on Illumina HiSeq 2000 with 100+100 nt paired-end reads after adapter ligation with NEBNext reagents. To avoid cross-contamination, the mother libraries and the child libraries were prepared a month apart and sequenced in separate runs. Between 500,000 and 2,000,000 distinct TCR beta clonotypes were identified per donor. Naive TCR beta clonotypes were estimated from low-frequency clonotypes matched to each donor's FACS-determined naive share, without sorting.

The TCR originated in a girl aged 2 to 9 in good health. The chain employs TRBV29-1 and TRBJ2-5; the D gene could be either TRBD1 or TRBD2, each agreeing at 5 bases. The sequencing input was blood. The nucleotide sequence reads as follows: TGCAGCGCTCGGGGACGATACCAAGAGACCCAGTACTTC. Translation gives CSARGRYQETQYF. The reference TRBV29-1 and TRBJ2-5 proteins fill in what lies around the CDR3, so the full variable domain reads SAVISQKPSRDICQRGTSLTIQCQVDSQVTMMFWYRQQPGQSLTLIATANQGSEATYESGFVIDKFPISRPNLTFSTLTVSNMSPEDSSIYLCSARGRYQETQYFGPGTRLLVL.